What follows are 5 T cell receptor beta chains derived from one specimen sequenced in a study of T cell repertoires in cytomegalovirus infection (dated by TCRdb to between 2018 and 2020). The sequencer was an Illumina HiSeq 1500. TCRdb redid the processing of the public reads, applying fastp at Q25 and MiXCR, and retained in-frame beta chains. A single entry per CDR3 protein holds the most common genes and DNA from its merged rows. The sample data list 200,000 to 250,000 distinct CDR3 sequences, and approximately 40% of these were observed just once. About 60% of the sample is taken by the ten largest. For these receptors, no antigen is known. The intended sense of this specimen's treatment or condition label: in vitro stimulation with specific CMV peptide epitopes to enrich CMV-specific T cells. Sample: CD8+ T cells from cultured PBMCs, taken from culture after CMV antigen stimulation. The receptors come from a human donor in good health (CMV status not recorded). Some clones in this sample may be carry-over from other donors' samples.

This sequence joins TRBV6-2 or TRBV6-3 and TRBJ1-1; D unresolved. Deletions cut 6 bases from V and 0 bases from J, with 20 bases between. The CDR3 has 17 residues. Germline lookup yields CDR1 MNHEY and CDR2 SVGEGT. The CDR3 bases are TGTGCCAGCAGCACCCGGGGAGTAACACTCATGAACACTGAAGCTTTCTTT. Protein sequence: CASSTRGVTLMNTEAFF.

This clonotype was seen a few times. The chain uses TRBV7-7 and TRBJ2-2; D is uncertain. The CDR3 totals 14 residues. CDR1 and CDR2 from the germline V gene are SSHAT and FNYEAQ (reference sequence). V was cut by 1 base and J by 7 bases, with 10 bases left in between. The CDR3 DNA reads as TGTGCCAGCAGCTTAGGAGATCTAGGCGGGGAGCTGTTTTTT. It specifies CASSLGDLGGELFF. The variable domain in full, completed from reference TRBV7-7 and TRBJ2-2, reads GAGVSQSPRYKVTKRGQDVTLRCDPISSHATLYWYQQALGQGPEFLTYFNYEAQPDKSGLPSDRFSAERPEGSISTLTIQRTEQRDSAMYRCASSLGDLGGELFFGEGSRLTVL.

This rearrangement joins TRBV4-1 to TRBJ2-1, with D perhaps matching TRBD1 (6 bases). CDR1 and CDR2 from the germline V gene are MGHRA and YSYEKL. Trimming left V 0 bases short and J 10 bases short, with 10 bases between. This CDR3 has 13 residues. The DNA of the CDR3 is TGCGCCAGCAGCCAAGATCTGGGGGCAGAGCAGTTCTTC. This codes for CASSQDLGAEQFF.

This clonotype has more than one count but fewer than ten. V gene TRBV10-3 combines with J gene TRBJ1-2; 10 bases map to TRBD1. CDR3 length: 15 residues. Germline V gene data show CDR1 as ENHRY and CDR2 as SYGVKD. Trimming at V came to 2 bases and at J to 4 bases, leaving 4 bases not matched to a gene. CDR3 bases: TGTGCCATCAGTGAGGAGACAGGGGGCGGCTATGGCTACACCTTC. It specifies CAISEETGGGYGYTF.

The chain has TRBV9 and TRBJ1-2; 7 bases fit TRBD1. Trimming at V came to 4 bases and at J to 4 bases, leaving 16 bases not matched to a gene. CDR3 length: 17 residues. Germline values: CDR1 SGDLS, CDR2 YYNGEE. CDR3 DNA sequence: TGTGCCAGCAGCCCCCACCGACAGGGAATTATCCTCTATGGCTACACCTTC. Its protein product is CASSPHRQGIILYGYTF. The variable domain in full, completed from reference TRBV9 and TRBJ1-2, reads DSGVTQTPKHLITATGQRVTLRCSPRSGDLSVYWYQQSLDQGLQFLIQYYNGEERAKGNILERFSAQQFPDLHSELNLSSLELGDSALYFCASSPHRQGIILYGYTFGSGTRLTVV.